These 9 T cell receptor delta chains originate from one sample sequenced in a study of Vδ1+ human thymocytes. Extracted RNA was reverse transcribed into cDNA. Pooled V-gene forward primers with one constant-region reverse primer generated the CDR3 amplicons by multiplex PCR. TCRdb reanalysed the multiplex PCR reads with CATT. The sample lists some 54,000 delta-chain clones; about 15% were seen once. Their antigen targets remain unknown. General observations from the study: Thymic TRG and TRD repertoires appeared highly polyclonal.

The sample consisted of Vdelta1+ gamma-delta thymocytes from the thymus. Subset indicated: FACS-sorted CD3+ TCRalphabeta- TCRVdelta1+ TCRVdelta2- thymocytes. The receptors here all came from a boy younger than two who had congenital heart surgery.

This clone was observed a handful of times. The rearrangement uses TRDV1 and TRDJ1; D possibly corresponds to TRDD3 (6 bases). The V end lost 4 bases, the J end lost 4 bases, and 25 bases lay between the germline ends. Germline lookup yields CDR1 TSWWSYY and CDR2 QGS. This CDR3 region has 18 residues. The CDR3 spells CALGGPYHTRGELDKLIF. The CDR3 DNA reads TGTGCTCTTGGGGGTCCGTACCATACGAGGGGGGAGCTCGATAAACTCATCTTT.

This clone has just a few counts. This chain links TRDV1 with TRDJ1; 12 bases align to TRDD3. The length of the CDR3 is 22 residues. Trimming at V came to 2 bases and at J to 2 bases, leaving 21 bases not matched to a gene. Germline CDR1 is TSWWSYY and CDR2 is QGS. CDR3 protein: CALGEGLLQSLYWGILTDKLIF. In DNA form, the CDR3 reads TGTGCTCTTGGGGAAGGTTTGTTACAATCCCTTTACTGGGGGATACTTACCGATAAACTCATCTTT.

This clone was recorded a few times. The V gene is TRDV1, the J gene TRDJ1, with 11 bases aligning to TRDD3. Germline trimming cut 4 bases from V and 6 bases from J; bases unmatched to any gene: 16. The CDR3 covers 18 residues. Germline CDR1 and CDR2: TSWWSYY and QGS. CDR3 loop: CALGVQPTGGYLGHKLIF. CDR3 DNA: TGTGCTCTTGGGGTCCAACCCACTGGGGGATATCTGGGCCATAAACTCATCTTT.

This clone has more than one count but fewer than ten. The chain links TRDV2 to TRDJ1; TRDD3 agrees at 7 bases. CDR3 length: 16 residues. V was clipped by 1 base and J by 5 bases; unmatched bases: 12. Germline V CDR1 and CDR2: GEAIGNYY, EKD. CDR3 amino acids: CACDTFRQWGTDKLIF. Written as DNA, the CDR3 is TGTGCCTGTGACACATTCCGCCAATGGGGGACTGATAAACTCATCTTT.

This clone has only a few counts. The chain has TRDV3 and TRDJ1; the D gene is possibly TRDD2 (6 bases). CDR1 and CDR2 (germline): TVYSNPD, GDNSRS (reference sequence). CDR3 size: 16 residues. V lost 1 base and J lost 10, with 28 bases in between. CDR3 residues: CAFKGPFPYWFIGLIF. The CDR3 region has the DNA TGTGCCTTTAAAGGTCCCTTCCCTTACTGGTTCATAGGACTCATCTTT. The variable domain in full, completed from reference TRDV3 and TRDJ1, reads CDKVTQSSPDQTVASGSEVVLLCTYDTVYSNPDLFWYRIRPDYSFQFVFYGDNSRSEGADFTQGRFSVKHILTQKAFHLVISPVRTEDSATYYCAFKGPFPYWFIGLIFGKGTRVTVEP.

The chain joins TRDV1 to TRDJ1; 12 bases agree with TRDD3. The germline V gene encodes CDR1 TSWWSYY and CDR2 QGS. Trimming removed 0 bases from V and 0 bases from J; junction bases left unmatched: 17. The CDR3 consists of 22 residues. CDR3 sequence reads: CALGELSFRFWGIRPYTDKLIF. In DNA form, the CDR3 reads TGTGCTCTTGGGGAACTTTCGTTTAGGTTCTGGGGGATACGCCCTTACACCGATAAACTCATCTTT.

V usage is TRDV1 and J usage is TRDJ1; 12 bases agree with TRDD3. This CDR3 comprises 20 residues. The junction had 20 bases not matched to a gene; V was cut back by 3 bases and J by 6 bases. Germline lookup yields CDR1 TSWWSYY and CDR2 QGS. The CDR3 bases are TGTGCTCTTGGGGATCTGTCGAACTCCACCTACTGGGGGATACCCCATAAACTCATCTTT. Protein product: CALGDLSNSTYWGIPHKLIF.

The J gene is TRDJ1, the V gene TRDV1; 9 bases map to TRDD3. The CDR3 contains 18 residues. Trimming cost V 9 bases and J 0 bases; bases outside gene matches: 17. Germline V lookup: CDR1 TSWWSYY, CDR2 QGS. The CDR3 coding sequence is TGTGCTCTCCTCCTTCTGCTTACTGGGGGACAGTACACCGATAAACTCATCTTT. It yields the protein CALLLLLTGGQYTDKLIF.

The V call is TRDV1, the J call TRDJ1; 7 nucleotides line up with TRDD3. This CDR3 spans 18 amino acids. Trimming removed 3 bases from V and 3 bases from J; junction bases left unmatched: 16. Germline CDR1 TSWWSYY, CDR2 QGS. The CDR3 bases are TGTGCTCTTGGGGACAATTCCCACAAATACCTGGGGGCCGATAAACTCATCTTT. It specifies CALGDNSHKYLGADKLIF.